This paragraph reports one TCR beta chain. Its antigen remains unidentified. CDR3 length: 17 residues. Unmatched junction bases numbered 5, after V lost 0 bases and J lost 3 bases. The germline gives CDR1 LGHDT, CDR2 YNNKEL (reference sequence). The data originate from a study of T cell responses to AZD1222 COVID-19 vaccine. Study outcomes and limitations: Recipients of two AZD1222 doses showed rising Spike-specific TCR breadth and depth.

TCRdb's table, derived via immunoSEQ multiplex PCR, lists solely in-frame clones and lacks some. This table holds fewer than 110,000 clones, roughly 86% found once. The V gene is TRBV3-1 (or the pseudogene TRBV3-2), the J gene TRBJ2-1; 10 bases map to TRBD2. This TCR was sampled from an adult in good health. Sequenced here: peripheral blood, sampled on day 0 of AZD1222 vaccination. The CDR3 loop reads CASSQDPASGSYNEQFF. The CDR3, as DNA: TGTGCCAGCAGCCAAGATCCCGCTAGCGGGAGCTACAATGAGCAGTTCTTC.